This TCR beta chain stems from a study of T cell responses to AZD1222 COVID-19 vaccine. Study outcomes and limitations: Vaccine-associated CD4 TCRs ranged over spike, dominating at 160-218 and 743-854. All repertoire sampling was performed exclusively after the peak T cell response. Possibly, clonal diversity was underestimated; donors were largely white British and included more females.

Using immunoSEQ multiplex PCR, the repertoire was profiled, and TCRdb retains in-frame clones only, with some absent. The repertoire has 100,000 to 150,000 clones, 75% to 90% of them found once; the top ten carry more than 9.5%. Concerning this clone: Its antigen remains unidentified.

This CDR3 spans 16 amino acids. The TCR sequence derives from an adult in good health. V gene TRBV21-1 combines with J gene TRBJ1-5; TRBD1, as called in the table, went unchecked against the DNA. TRBV21-1 is marked as a pseudogene. Sequenced material: peripheral blood, taken on day 0 of MenACWY control vaccination. CDR3 bases: TGTGCCAGCAGCAATGGCGCAGGGGGTTGGAGTCAGCCCCAGCATTTT. Amino acid sequence: CASSNGAGGWSQPQHF.